This TCR beta chain was identified during a study of blood T cell repertoires in COVID-19. In the source study's methods: Reference gene primer amplification yielded estimated nucleated cell counts. The data were produced by immunoSEQ multiplex PCR, yet TCRdb's version contains in-frame clones alone and is incomplete. V and J calls and clone size are those listed in that table; D and trimming were worked out from the DNA. The profile covers fewer than 120,000 clones, with about four fifths appearing a single time and 16% taken by the ten largest. This clonotype originated in a woman aged 60-70 years with acute or convalescent COVID-19. Sequencing input: peripheral blood.

This chain's CDR3 is CASSPGTGWEKLFF. DNA of the CDR3: TGTGCCAGCTCACCTGGGACAGGGTGGGAAAAACTGTTTTTT. The chain uses TRBV18 and TRBJ1-4, with 9 bases fitting TRBD1. V dropped 3 bases and J dropped 8; count of bases not matched to a gene: 4. Germline V gives CDR1 KGHSH, CDR2 LQKENI. There are 14 residues in the CDR3.